This is a list of T cell receptor beta chains from one sample in a study of T cell responses to AZD1222 COVID-19 vaccine. Using immunoSEQ multiplex PCR, the repertoire was profiled, and TCRdb retains in-frame clones only, with some absent. The sample includes about 120,000 clones, 85% to 95% seen only once; the top ten take 2.5% to 3.5%. Source: peripheral blood, taken on day 0 of AZD1222 vaccination. These receptors were taken from an adult in good health. Both conserved end residues are part of each CDR3. D genes are given only for firm matches. Size tells how often a clone was seen (once, few, many) or the class of an expanded clone, and some rows leave it out.

V	size	D	J	DNA	CDR3
TRBV19	.	.	TRBJ2-7	TGTGCCAGTAGTATACAGTCCGGACTCTACGAGCAGTACTTC	CASSIQSGLYEQYF
TRBV7-9	.	.	TRBJ1-3	TGTGCCAGCAGCTCTCGCTTAGTCTCTGGAAACACCATATATTTT	CASSSRLVSGNTIYF
TRBV10-3	.	TRBD1	TRBJ2-2	TGTGCCATCAGGACCGGGACAGGGTCCCTCGGGGAGCTGTTTTTT	CAIRTGTGSLGELFF
TRBV27	.	TRBD2	TRBJ2-5	TGTGCCAGCAGTGCCTGGACTAGCGGGAGGGAGGAGACCCAGTACTTC	CASSAWTSGREETQYF
TRBV12-3/TRBV12-4	.	.	TRBJ2-5	TGTGCCAGCAGTGTCACTGAGACCCAGTACTTC	CASSVTETQYF
TRBV19	.	.	TRBJ2-6	TGTGCCAGTAGTATTATAGGGGCCAACGTCCTGACTTTC	CASSIIGANVLTF
TRBV28	once	.	TRBJ2-7	TGTGCCAGCAGCGGGAACTTGTACGAGCAGTACTTC	CASSGNLYEQYF
TRBV28	.	.	TRBJ2-7	TGTGCCAGCAGTTTCCTCAACGAGCAGTACTTC	CASSFLNEQYF
TRBV27	.	TRBD1	TRBJ2-7	TGTGCCAGCAGGCGGCCCGGGACAGGGGGCCGGGAGCAGTACTTC	CASRRPGTGGREQYF
TRBV12-3/TRBV12-4	.	.	TRBJ2-5	TGTGCCAGCAGTCAGAACAACCAAGAGACCCAGTACTTC	CASSQNNQETQYF
TRBV27	.	.	TRBJ1-2	TGTGCCAGCAAGTCCAGGGCATATGGCTACACCTTC	CASKSRAYGYTF